A selection of T cell receptor beta chains follows, all from one sample in a study of T cell repertoires in cytomegalovirus infection. TCRdb reanalysed the reads using MiXCR and keeps one entry per CDR3 protein. The data show over 150,000 distinct CDR3 sequences, about 15% seen once. Sequencing input: CD8+ T cells from PBMCs. These receptor sequences come from a human donor in good health (CMV status not recorded). Some clones in this sample may be carry-over from other donors' samples. CDR3s include the opening cysteine and the closing phenylalanine or tryptophan. A D gene is named only where the DNA matches it firmly. Where a row states a size, it is once, few, many or the class of an expanded clone; other rows omit it.

V,size,D,J,DNA,CDR3
TRBV19,once,TRBD2,TRBJ2-1,TGTGCCAGTAGTGAGCGGGGGGCCTACAATGAGCAGTTCTTC,CASSERGAYNEQFF
TRBV7-9,few,NA,TRBJ1-2,TGTGCCAGCAGCTTATCGGAAAGTCGAGAGGATGGCTACACCTTC,CASSLSESREDGYTF
TRBV6-1,NA,NA,TRBJ2-7,TGTGCCAGCAGCCTTTGGACGACGGAGCCCTACGAGCAGTACTTC,CASSLWTTEPYEQYF
TRBV14,NA,NA,TRBJ1-6,TGTGCCAGCAGCCAAGAGGGCCACATGAATTCACCCCTCCACTTT,CASSQEGHMNSPLHF
TRBV7-2,NA,NA,TRBJ2-5,TGTGCCAGCAGCTTAGCGGAATTTCGGGGCGCGTGGGGAGAGACCCAGTACTTC,CASSLAEFRGAWGETQYF
TRBV2,NA,TRBD1,TRBJ2-7,TGTGCCAGCAGTGATGGGGACAGGTACGAGCAGTACTTC,CASSDGDRYEQYF
TRBV5-6,NA,NA,TRBJ2-7,TGTGCCAGCAGCTTGGGGGGGGTACTCAACTACGAGCAGTACTTC,CASSLGGVLNYEQYF
TRBV28,NA,NA,TRBJ2-1,TGTGCCAGCAGTTCGGCTTCGGGTTCTCCCTACAATGAGCAGTTCTTC,CASSSASGSPYNEQFF
TRBV9,few,TRBD2,TRBJ2-1,TGTGCCAGCAGCGTAGACGAGCGGGGGGGCTCAGATAAGCAGTTCTTC,CASSVDERGGSDKQFF
TRBV7-8,NA,TRBD1,TRBJ2-3,TGTGCCAGCAGCTTAGAAGCAGGGGGCTCTCAGGATACGCAGTATTTT,CASSLEAGGSQDTQYF
TRBV20-1,few,NA,TRBJ2-1,TGCAGTGCCTGGGACCTCAAGGAGAAGTTCTTC,CSAWDLKEKFF
TRBV12-3/TRBV12-4,few,NA,TRBJ1-2,TGTGCCAGCAGTTTCCCCAGGCGCGGCTACACCTTC,CASSFPRRGYTF
TRBV7-9,NA,TRBD2,TRBJ2-7,TGTGCCACAGATCGGGGGGAAAACTACGAGCAGTACTTC,CATDRGENYEQYF
TRBV5-1,NA,NA,TRBJ2-5,TGCGCCAGCAGCCCCGAGTTTGTGGCGCCGGAGACCCAGTACTTC,CASSPEFVAPETQYF
TRBV25-1,NA,NA,TRBJ1-5,TGTGCCAGCAGTGAGGACACGTATAACAATCAGCCCCAGCATTTT,CASSEDTYNNQPQHF
TRBV4-3,NA,NA,TRBJ1-5,TGCGCCAGCAGCCCCACGGGGGTATCGGGACAGCCCCAGCATTTT,CASSPTGVSGQPQHF
TRBV12-3/TRBV12-4,few,TRBD1,TRBJ1-2,TGTGCCAGCAGTTCTGGAGGGGGCGTGTGGTATGGCTACACCTTC,CASSSGGGVWYGYTF
TRBV28,few,NA,TRBJ1-1,TGTGCCAGCAGTTTCGGGCAGGTGAACACTGAAGCTTTCTTT,CASSFGQVNTEAFF
TRBV7-9,NA,TRBD2,TRBJ2-7,TGTGCCAGCAGCCCCCCTAGCGGGGAAGAGTCCTACGAGCAGTACTTC,CASSPPSGEESYEQYF
TRBV4-1,NA,NA,TRBJ1-5,TGCGCCAGCAGCCAAAGTGAGGATCAGCCCCAGCATTTT,CASSQSEDQPQHF
TRBV4-3,few,NA,TRBJ2-1,TGCGCCAGCAGCCAAGATCGGACAGCTTACAATGAGCAGTTCTTC,CASSQDRTAYNEQFF
TRBV29-1,NA,NA,TRBJ1-1,TGCAGCGTTTTTCCCCGAGACATCAACACTGAAGCTTTCTTT,CSVFPRDINTEAFF
TRBV7-9,NA,TRBD2,TRBJ2-1,TGTGCCAGCAGCCATCGAATCACTAGCGGGGGTGGGAGCTACAATGAGCAGTTCTTC,CASSHRITSGGGSYNEQFF
TRBV9,NA,NA,TRBJ1-2,TGTGCCAGCAGCGCGGCTCGGGGAAGCGGTGGCTACACCTTC,CASSAARGSGGYTF
TRBV2,NA,TRBD1,TRBJ2-7,TGTGCCACCGGGGACAGGTTGCAGCAGTACTTC,CATGDRLQQYF
TRBV7-2,few,TRBD1,TRBJ2-7,TGTGCCAGCATCCTAGGACAGGGCTCCTACGAGCAGTACTTC,CASILGQGSYEQYF
TRBV7-2,many,NA,TRBJ1-1,TGTGCCAGCAGCTTAGGTTGGGGTACGTCGAACACTGAAGCTTTCTTT,CASSLGWGTSNTEAFF
TRBV6-4,NA,TRBD2,TRBJ2-1,TGTGCCAGCAGTGACTCGACTAGCGGCTACAATGAGCAGTTCTTC,CASSDSTSGYNEQFF
TRBV6-1,few,NA,TRBJ2-7,TGTGCCAGCAGCCCCTATTCTACCGTTGGGGAGCAGTACTTC,CASSPYSTVGEQYF
TRBV7-9,few,NA,TRBJ2-2,TGTGCCAGCAGCTCCCACCCTCGGACATCGTTCACCGGGGAGCTGTTTTTT,CASSSHPRTSFTGELFF
TRBV28,few,NA,TRBJ2-3,TGTGCCAGCAGTCCTCCGGCCGGTGGTACGCAGTATTTT,CASSPPAGGTQYF
TRBV10-3,few,NA,TRBJ2-3,TGTGCCATCAGTGAGGAACAGAAAGTTACAGATACGCAGTATTTT,CAISEEQKVTDTQYF
TRBV6-2/TRBV6-3,NA,NA,TRBJ2-2,TGTGCCAGCAGCCCCCCAGGGGGGCCGACCGGGGAGCTGTTTTTT,CASSPPGGPTGELFF
TRBV7-8,many,TRBD2,TRBJ2-3,TGTGCCAGCAGCTTAGCGTACGCGGGGGAGACTAGCACAGATACGCAGTATTTT,CASSLAYAGETSTDTQYF
TRBV29-1,few,TRBD2,TRBJ2-7,TGCAGCGTTGATCCGGGACTAGCGGGGGCCGGGCAGTACTTC,CSVDPGLAGAGQYF
TRBV4-1,few,TRBD2,TRBJ2-2,TGCGCCGGGAGGGGTGAGAACACCGGGGAGCTGTTTTTT,CAGRGENTGELFF
TRBV7-9,few,NA,TRBJ1-1,TGTGCCAGCAGCCCTATCGGTACTGAAGCTTTCTTT,CASSPIGTEAFF
TRBV5-6,NA,NA,TRBJ2-2,TGTGCCAGCAGCTTAAACGGGGAGCTGTTTTTT,CASSLNGELFF
TRBV20-1,few,NA,TRBJ2-7,TGCAGTGCTAGAGAAGGCTACGAGCAGTACTTC,CSAREGYEQYF
TRBV11-2,few,TRBD1,TRBJ1-2,TGTGCCAGCAGCGAATACCCCAACAGGGGGCAAGATGGGGGCTACACCTTC,CASSEYPNRGQDGGYTF
TRBV6-2/TRBV6-3,NA,TRBD1,TRBJ1-5,TGTGCCAACAGTTACTCGACAGGGTCGGCCCAGCATTTT,CANSYSTGSAQHF
TRBV29-1,few,NA,TRBJ1-1,TGCAGCGTTGAAGAGGGTGGGGGGTCGAACACTGAAGCTTTCTTT,CSVEEGGGSNTEAFF
TRBV12-3/TRBV12-4,NA,NA,TRBJ2-2,TGTGCCAGCAGCCTGTCGGCGAGCGCGGCGAACACCGGGGAGCTGTTTTTT,CASSLSASAANTGELFF